This T cell receptor beta chain was recovered during a study of Tregs in tolerant kidney transplant recipients. Data came from immunoSEQ multiplex PCR; TCRdb stores just in-frame clones and leaves some out. Of 200,000 to 300,000 clones listed, 65% to 85% are singletons. Study-wide findings and caveats: Findings come from small patient numbers and require larger validation. This study did not directly address biological reproducibility.

CDR3 length equals 16 residues. Germline V gene data show CDR1 as MGHRA and CDR2 as YSYEKL. Unmatched junction bases numbered 9, after V lost 8 bases and J lost 0 bases. Points on this clone: The antigen is undetermined.

The sequence was obtained from a human donor in good health. The source material was CD4+ T cells from blood. The chain links TRBV4-1 to TRBJ2-2, with 7 bases identical to TRBD2. The CDR3 loop reads CASRRGGRANTGELFF. The CDR3 DNA is TGCGCCAGCCGCCGTGGCGGGAGAGCGAACACCGGGGAGCTGTTTTTT.